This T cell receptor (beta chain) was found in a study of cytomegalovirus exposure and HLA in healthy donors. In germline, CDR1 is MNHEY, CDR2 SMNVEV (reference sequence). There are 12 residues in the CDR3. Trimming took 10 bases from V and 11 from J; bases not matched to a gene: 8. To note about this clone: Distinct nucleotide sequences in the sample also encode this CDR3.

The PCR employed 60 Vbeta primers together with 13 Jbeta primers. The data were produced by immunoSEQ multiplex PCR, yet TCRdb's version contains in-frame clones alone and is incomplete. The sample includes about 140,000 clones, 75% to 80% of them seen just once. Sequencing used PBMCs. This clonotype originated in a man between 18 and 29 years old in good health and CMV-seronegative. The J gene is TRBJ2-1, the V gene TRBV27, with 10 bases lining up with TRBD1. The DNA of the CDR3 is TGTGCCACTAGGGACAGGGGATGGAAGCAGTTCTTC. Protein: CATRDRGWKQFF.